The TCR beta chain under discussion was sequenced for a study of T cells in Graves' hyperthyroidism and ophthalmopathy. Study-wide points: Within blood appeared most thyroid clonotypes that had expanded above 0.001.

There are many counts of this clonotype. The antigen is not known. These patients, aged 18 to 65, had recently diagnosed hyperthyroidism lasting under 2 months. CDR1 is MNHNY and CDR2 is SVGAGI in the germline V gene (reference sequence). V lost 5 bases to trimming and J lost 0 bases; unmatched junction nucleotides: 6. The CDR3 sequence is 17 residues long. Amplification targeted TCR beta CDR3 regions from RNA transcripts. TCR CDR3 regions were first amplified by RT-PCR with HTBI primers. TCRdb independently ran MiXCR on the multiplex PCR reads; one entry per CDR3 protein. The table has roughly 570,000 distinct CDR3 sequences, around 46% seen once.

This chain links TRBV6-6 with TRBJ1-3; 11 bases fit TRBD1. What was sequenced was peripheral blood or thyroid tissue (not recorded which). This clonotype originated in a woman under 30 with Graves' hyperthyroidism. The CDR3 sequence: CASSGPGQGVSGNTIYF. CDR3 DNA: TGTGCCAGCAGTGGGCCGGGACAGGGGGTCTCTGGAAACACCATATATTTT.